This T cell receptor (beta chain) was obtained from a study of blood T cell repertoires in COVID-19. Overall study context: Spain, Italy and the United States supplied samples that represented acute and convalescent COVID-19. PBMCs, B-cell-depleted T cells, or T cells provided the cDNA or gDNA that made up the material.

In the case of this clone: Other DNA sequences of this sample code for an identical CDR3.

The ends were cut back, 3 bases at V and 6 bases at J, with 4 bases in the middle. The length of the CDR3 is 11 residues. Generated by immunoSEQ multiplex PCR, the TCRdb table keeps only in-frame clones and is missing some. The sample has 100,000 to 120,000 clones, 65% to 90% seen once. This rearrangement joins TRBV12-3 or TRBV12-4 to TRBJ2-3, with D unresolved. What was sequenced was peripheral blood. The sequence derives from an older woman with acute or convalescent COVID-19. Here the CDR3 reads CASSFLDTQYF. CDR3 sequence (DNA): TGTGCCAGCAGTTTCTTGGATACGCAGTATTTT.